This is a list of T cell receptor beta chains from one sample in a study of blood T cell repertoires in COVID-19. Generated by immunoSEQ multiplex PCR, the TCRdb table keeps only in-frame clones and is missing some. The sample gives about 250,000 clones, approximately 79% of which show up once; roughly 4.9% is in the top ten. The source material was peripheral blood. The origin of the receptors is a woman of 80 years or more with active or convalescent COVID-19. Both conserved end residues are part of each CDR3. A D gene is named only where the DNA matches it firmly. Rows give clone size only sometimes, using once, few, many, or a class for an expanded clone.

d_gene	len	abundance	v_gene	j_gene	CDR3nt	CDR3aa
TRBD1	15	once	TRBV2	TRBJ1-1	TGTGCCAGCAGTCGAAACAGGGGCGGGAACACTGAAGCTTTCTTT	CASSRNRGGNTEAFF
-	13	-	TRBV28	TRBJ2-1	TGTGCCAGCAGTTTCTTCGAGTTCAATGAGCAGTTCTTC	CASSFFEFNEQFF
TRBD2	16	-	TRBV10-1	TRBJ2-1	TGCGCCAGCAGTGATGCGGGACTAGCGGGGTACAATGAGCAGTTCTTC	CASSDAGLAGYNEQFF
TRBD1	15	-	TRBV6-4	TRBJ2-2	TGTGCCACCTCTCCGGGACAGGGAAACACCGGGGAGCTGTTTTTT	CATSPGQGNTGELFF
-	17	once	TRBV4-1	TRBJ2-6	TGCGCCAGCAGCCAAGAGGGAGGGGGCTCTGGGGCCAACGTCCTGACTTTC	CASSQEGGGSGANVLTF
TRBD1	12	-	TRBV12-3/TRBV12-4	TRBJ1-5	TGTGCCAGCAGTTGGAACAGGGGGGCCCAGCATTTT	CASSWNRGAQHF
TRBD1	14	-	TRBV18	TRBJ1-4	TGTGCCAGCTCACCACGGGACAGCAATGAAAAACTGTTTTTT	CASSPRDSNEKLFF
-	14	-	TRBV28	TRBJ2-1	TGTGCCATAGCGCCTGCCCAGGGGTACAATGAGCAGTTCTTC	CAIAPAQGYNEQFF
TRBD1	13	-	TRBV12-3/TRBV12-4	TRBJ1-2	TGTGCCAGCAGTTCGTCGACAGGGGTTGGCTACACCTTC	CASSSSTGVGYTF
TRBD1	15	-	TRBV5-1	TRBJ2-5	TGCGCCAGCAGCTTTAGACAGGGGGCTGTAGAGACCCAGTACTTC	CASSFRQGAVETQYF
-	14	-	TRBV30	TRBJ1-2	TGTGCCTGGAGTGTCCCAGTCGCTAACTATGGCTACACCTTC	CAWSVPVANYGYTF
TRBD1	14	few	TRBV6-5	TRBJ1-1	TGTGCCACCCGGACAGGGCCCCTGAGCACTGAAGCTTTCTTT	CATRTGPLSTEAFF
TRBD1	15	-	TRBV10-3	TRBJ1-1	TGTGCCATCAGCCTAGCCGGGACAGGGAACACTGAAGCTTTCTTT	CAISLAGTGNTEAFF
-	15	-	TRBV5-5	TRBJ2-1	TGTGCCAGCAGCCTGGTTGGAGGGAGGTACAATGAGCAGTTCTTC	CASSLVGGRYNEQFF
-	15	-	TRBV11-1	TRBJ2-3	TGTGCCAGCAGCTTGGCTAGCGTTTTCACAGATACGCAGTATTTT	CASSLASVFTDTQYF
-	16	-	TRBV3-1/TRBV3-2	TRBJ2-1	TGTGCCAGCAGCCCCCGGACTATTCGAGCGTACAATGAGCAGTTCTTC	CASSPRTIRAYNEQFF
-	15	-	TRBV24-1	TRBJ2-1	TGTGCCACCAGCGTGCAGGGTGGGCCCTACAATGAGCAGTTCTTC	CATSVQGGPYNEQFF
TRBD1	14	-	TRBV19	TRBJ2-3	TGTGCCAGTAACCGGGACAGGGGGACAGATACGCAGTATTTT	CASNRDRGTDTQYF
TRBD1	14	-	TRBV10-2	TRBJ1-1	TGCGCCAGCAATCCAAAGACAGGGCCCACTGAAGCTTTCTTT	CASNPKTGPTEAFF
-	13	few	TRBV7-2	TRBJ1-2	TGTGCCAGCCTCCGACAGGAAGGCTATGGCTACACCTTC	CASLRQEGYGYTF
TRBD1	16	few	TRBV2	TRBJ2-2	TGTGCCAGCTCGAGGACAGGAATACGCGGCACCGGGGAGCTGTTTTTT	CASSRTGIRGTGELFF
TRBD2	17	once	TRBV4-2	TRBJ2-1	TGTGCCAGCAGCGCCCGACTAGCGGGGGGTCTATACAATGAGCAGTTCTTC	CASSARLAGGLYNEQFF
TRBD1	13	few	TRBV29-1	TRBJ1-1	TGCAGCGTGGGACAGGGGGCATCGGTTGAAGCTTTCTTT	CSVGQGASVEAFF
-	14	few	TRBV3-1/TRBV3-2	TRBJ2-3	TGTGCCAGCAGCCAAAGGGGAGGAACAGATACGCAGTATTTT	CASSQRGGTDTQYF
TRBD1	18	-	TRBV7-9	TRBJ1-6	TGTGCCAGCAGCCCCGGGACAGGGGTCTTTGGCAAATATTCACCCCTCCACTTT	CASSPGTGVFGKYSPLHF
-	12	few	TRBV2	TRBJ1-2	TGTGCCAGCAGTGCCCGGGACTATGGCTACACCTTC	CASSARDYGYTF
TRBD1	15	-	TRBV7-9	TRBJ1-4	TGTGCCAGCAGCCGGACAGGGGATAATAATGAAAAACTGTTTTTT	CASSRTGDNNEKLFF
TRBD2	16	-	TRBV5-6	TRBJ2-3	TGTGCCAGCAGCTTGGAGGGACTAGCGCGGACAGATACGCAGTATTTT	CASSLEGLARTDTQYF
TRBD1	15	-	TRBV27	TRBJ1-6	TGTGCCAGCAGTCCTAGACAGGGGGTGGATTCACCCCTCCACTTT	CASSPRQGVDSPLHF
TRBD1	14	-	TRBV5-1	TRBJ2-2	TGCGCCAGCAGCTACCGACAGGGCACCGGGGAGCTGTTTTTT	CASSYRQGTGELFF
-	15	-	TRBV9	TRBJ2-1	TGTGCCAGCAGCGTAGGCGGGAATCTAAACAATGAGCAGTTCTTC	CASSVGGNLNNEQFF
-	13	-	TRBV5-8	TRBJ2-5	TGTGCCAGCAGCTTTTGGCAGGGAGAGACCCAGTACTTC	CASSFWQGETQYF
-	15	-	TRBV4-1	TRBJ1-4	TGCGCCAGCAGCCCAGGTGGCCCCCTTAATGAAAAACTGTTTTTT	CASSPGGPLNEKLFF
-	13	-	TRBV6-5	TRBJ1-2	TGTGCCAGCAGTTACGCGCAGACAGATGGCTACACCTTC	CASSYAQTDGYTF
TRBD1	16	once	TRBV7-8	TRBJ1-2	TGTGCCAGCAGCTTTACAGGGGGGAGATTTTACTATGGCTACACCTTC	CASSFTGGRFYYGYTF
-	16	-	TRBV9	TRBJ2-3	TGTGCCAGCAGCGTAACCCCAACCAGGACAGCTAATACGCAGTATTTT	CASSVTPTRTANTQYF
TRBD1	16	few	TRBV2	TRBJ1-1	TGTGCCAGCAAGTTAGACAGGGGGCTCATGAACACTGAAGCTTTCTTT	CASKLDRGLMNTEAFF
-	13	-	TRBV28	TRBJ1-2	TGTGCCAGCTGGGCGGGGGTCCCCTATGGCTACACCTTC	CASWAGVPYGYTF
-	12	-	TRBV12-3/TRBV12-4	TRBJ2-5	TGTGCCAGCAGTTTGGGCGGGGCGACCCAGTACTTC	CASSLGGATQYF
TRBD2	15	once	TRBV7-9	TRBJ2-7	TGTGCCAGCAGCTCGAGCAAGCGGGATCCTCTCGAGCAGTACTTC	CASSSSKRDPLEQYF
-	15	-	TRBV4-2	TRBJ1-2	TGTGCCAGCAGCCAAGATGGCGGCAGTAACTATGGCTACACCTTC	CASSQDGGSNYGYTF
TRBD1	16	-	TRBV7-2	TRBJ1-5	TGTGCCAGCAGCTTAGGACAGGGGGCGCTGGGTCAGCCCCAGCATTTT	CASSLGQGALGQPQHF
-	16	few	TRBV19	TRBJ1-4	TGTGCCAGTAGCCCCCTGGCATCAAACCACGGGGAAAAACTGTTTTTT	CASSPLASNHGEKLFF
TRBD1	17	-	TRBV6-2/TRBV6-3	TRBJ2-2	TGTGCCAGCAGTTACGGCCGACAGGGGGCCGACACCGGGGAGCTGTTTTTT	CASSYGRQGADTGELFF
TRBD2	14	-	TRBV3-1/TRBV3-2	TRBJ2-7	TGTGCCAGTGGGGTGGCTGGGAGGGCCTACGAGCAGTACTTC	CASGVAGRAYEQYF
-	11	-	TRBV6-5	TRBJ1-2	TGTGCCACCTTAACCGGAGGTGGCTACACCTTC	CATLTGGGYTF
TRBD2	14	-	TRBV6-5	TRBJ2-7	TGTGCCAGCAGTCCGGGACTAGGAACGGGTGAGCAGTACTTC	CASSPGLGTGEQYF
TRBD1	14	few	TRBV2	TRBJ1-6	TGTGCCAGCAGTCGGGACAGGTTATACTCACCCCTCCACTTT	CASSRDRLYSPLHF
-	15	once	TRBV6-5	TRBJ1-6	TGTGCCAGCAGTAGGGACGGGGGAACACTGTCACCCCTCCACTTT	CASSRDGGTLSPLHF
TRBD2	16	-	TRBV5-1	TRBJ2-7	TGCGCCAGCAGCTCTTCTACTAGCGGGAGTTTCTACGAGCAGTACTTC	CASSSSTSGSFYEQYF
-	14	once	TRBV5-1	TRBJ1-1	TGCGCCAGCAGCTCGACGGCGGGGAACACTGAAGCTTTCTTT	CASSSTAGNTEAFF
TRBD2	13	-	TRBV29-1	TRBJ2-1	TGCAGCGTTGAAAGTTACGGACTAGCGTCAGAGTTCTTC	CSVESYGLASEFF
-	12	-	TRBV28	TRBJ2-7	TGTGCCACCACGTCGTTGGGCCACGAGCAGTACTTC	CATTSLGHEQYF
-	15	-	TRBV25-1	TRBJ2-7	TGTGCCAGCAGTGATTGGACAGCTACTCCCTACGAGCAGTACTTC	CASSDWTATPYEQYF
-	18	-	TRBV21-1	TRBJ1-1	TGTGCCAGCAGCACGCCGGGACAGGGGATAGGTGAGAACACTGAAGCTTTCTTT	CASSTPGQGIGENTEAFF